This record concerns one T cell receptor (beta chain) sequence. With 6 bases removed from V and 3 bases from J, the gap between germline ends came to 11 bases. CDR3 length equals 13 residues. This specimen belongs to a study of blood T cell repertoires in COVID-19. Libraries were prepared by immunoSEQ multiplex PCR; TCRdb keeps only in-frame clonotypes and omits some of them. Counted here are over 200,000 clones, roughly 86% occurring once; the ten biggest clones make up approximately 8%. Sequenced: peripheral blood. This chain uses TRBV12-3 or TRBV12-4 with TRBJ2-5; a weak D match, TRBD1 (6 bases). The receptor comes from a woman in her forties or fifties with active or convalescent COVID-19. The CDR3: CASSPGQKETQYF. The CDR3, as DNA: TGTGCCAGCAGCCCCGGACAGAAAGAGACCCAGTACTTC.